This TCR beta chain came from a study of blood T cell repertoires in COVID-19. Overall study: Samples came from the United States, Italy and Spain, spanning acute and convalescent COVID-19.

Germline loops: CDR1 MGHRA, CDR2 YSYEKL. This CDR3 region has 13 residues. The V gene end was trimmed by 2 bases and the J gene end by 5 bases; junction bases not matched to a gene: 2. For this clone: Other DNA sequences of this sample code for an identical CDR3.

In the study's own analysis: Researchers report that nucleated cell counts were estimated from reference gene primer amplification. Repertoires were generated with immunoSEQ multiplex PCR, while TCRdb's copy carries only in-frame clones and drops some. V and J calls and clone size come straight from that table; D and trimming were deduced from the DNA. The sample records 200,000 to 250,000 clones, about 87% being singletons. Recruitment covered 20 to 25 US areas and drew participants whose ages spanned roughly 18 to 89 years. The source of this sequence is a woman in her twenties or thirties with acute COVID-19. The sequencing sample was made of PBMCs or T cells enriched from blood (not recorded which). This chain uses TRBV4-1 with TRBJ2-5; 7 bases agree with TRBD2. CDR3 protein: CASSQWRGETQYF. For the CDR3, the DNA is TGCGCCAGCAGCCAATGGCGGGGGGAGACCCAGTACTTC.